This T cell receptor beta chain was identified in a study of blood T cell repertoires in COVID-19. The wider study: The origin of the acute and convalescent COVID-19 samples was the United States, Italy and Spain. Sources were T cells, B-cell-depleted T cells, or PBMCs; the material itself was cDNA or gDNA.

V was pared by 6 bases and J by 7 bases, with 14 bases between. CDR1 is PRHDT, CDR2 FYEKMQ, per germline (reference sequence). The CDR3 has 13 residues. Per the original methods: For nucleated cells, counts were estimated from reference gene primer amplification. Here immunoSEQ multiplex PCR was the method, and the copy in TCRdb shows in-frame clones only, minus some. V, J and clone size are those of that table, while D and trimming were read from the DNA. Altogether about 250,000 clones are present, about four fifths being singletons, with the ten largest covering 4.4%. This sequence joins TRBV13 and TRBJ2-3; D gene unclear. The origin of this receptor is a man aged 50 or older with active or convalescent COVID-19. Sequencing was done on a sample of peripheral blood. CDR3 DNA sequence: TGTGCCAGCAGTCACCCTGTGGGCCATACGCAGTATTTT. This encodes CASSHPVGHTQYF.